The 14 T cell receptor beta chains below were found in one sample sequenced in a study of cytomegalovirus exposure and HLA in healthy donors. PCR was performed using 60 Vbeta and 13 Jbeta primers. Clones were read by immunoSEQ multiplex PCR, and TCRdb kept only the in-frame ones, dropping some. The table lists 150,000 to 200,000 clones, approximately 84% of them singletons. Material for sequencing was PBMCs. The receptors were gathered from a male donor in good health and CMV-seropositive.

The chain is built from TRBV28 and TRBJ2-7, with 8 bases lining up with TRBD1. This CDR3 is 16 amino acids long. Unmatched junction bases numbered 14, after V lost 3 bases and J lost 7 bases. CDR1 is MDHEN and CDR2 is SYDVKM in the germline V gene. CDR3 DNA: TGTGCCAGCAGTTTTGGGGCAGGGGGCTGGTTTGGGGAGCAGTACTTC. The encoded protein is CASSFGAGGWFGEQYF.

For this clone: The junction shows a germline mismatch at one end, possibly a read error. The gene calls are TRBV7-9 and TRBJ1-1, with 10 positions matching TRBD1. Germline lookup yields CDR1 SEHNR and CDR2 FQNEAQ (reference sequence). This CDR3 spans 18 amino acids. The CDR3 region has the DNA TGTTCCAGCAGTCTTCCTCGGGACAGGGGAAGGATGAACACTGAAGCTTTCTTT. Amino acid sequence: CSSSLPRDRGRMNTEAFF.

The chain combines TRBV25-1 with TRBJ2-1; TRBD2 matches 11 bases. This CDR3 is built from 16 residues. With V trimmed by 2 bases and J by 8 bases, 8 bases remained unmatched. CDR1 and CDR2 (germline): MGHDK, SYGVNS. The CDR3 nucleotides read TGTGCCAGCAGTGAAGGACTAGCGGGCCCCGTGGATGAGCAGTTCTTC. Translating gives CASSEGLAGPVDEQFF.

The gene calls are TRBV5-1 and TRBJ1-3, with 9 nucleotides matching TRBD1. V was clipped by 1 base and J by 0 bases; unmatched bases: 8. The CDR3 is 18 amino acids. CDR1 is SGHRS, CDR2 YFSETQ, per germline. CDR3 region: CASSLRSGTGTSGNTIYF. The CDR3 DNA reads TGCGCCAGCAGCTTGCGGTCTGGGACAGGGACCTCTGGAAACACCATATATTTT. Variable domain in full (rest from reference TRBV5-1 and TRBJ1-3): KAGVTQTPRYLIKTRGQQVTLSCSPISGHRSVSWYQQTPGQGLQFLFEYFSETQRNKGNFPGRFSGRQFSNSRSEMNVSTLELGDSALYLCASSLRSGTGTSGNTIYFGEGSWLTVV.

J is TRBJ1-5 and V is TRBV30; D not certain. The CDR3 is 14 residues long. Germline CDR1 and CDR2: GTSNPN and SVGIG (reference sequence). Trimming left V 0 bases short and J 2 bases short, with 8 bases between. This CDR3 is CAWSVWGGNQPQHF. CDR3 nucleotides: TGTGCCTGGAGTGTGTGGGGAGGCAATCAGCCCCAGCATTTT. Combining the CDR3 with reference TRBV30 and TRBJ1-5 gives the whole variable domain SQTIHQWPATLVQPVGSPLSLECTVEGTSNPNLYWYRQAAGRGLQLLFYSVGIGQISSEVPQNLSASRPQDRQFILSSKKLLLSDSGFYLCAWSVWGGNQPQHFGDGTRLSIL.

V and J are TRBV27 and TRBJ2-1; 10 nucleotides agree with TRBD2. Germline trimming cut 7 bases from V and 5 bases from J; bases unmatched to any gene: 11. Per the germline V gene, CDR1 is MNHEY and CDR2 is SMNVEV (reference sequence). CDR3 length: 16 amino acids. For the CDR3, the DNA is TGTGCCAGCACCTATTTGTTAGCGGGAGGTAACAATGAGCAGTTCTTC. This gives the protein CASTYLLAGGNNEQFF.

This sequence joins TRBV7-9 and TRBJ2-7, with 12 positions matching TRBD2. With V trimmed by 4 bases and J by 4 bases, 5 bases remained unmatched. The CDR3 spans 15 residues. In germline, CDR1 is SEHNR, CDR2 FQNEAQ (reference sequence). CDR3 residues: CASSSRLAGDYEQYF. In DNA, the CDR3 is TGTGCCAGCAGCTCGAGACTAGCGGGAGATTACGAGCAGTACTTC.

This clone has more than one count but fewer than ten. The V gene is TRBV6-5, the J gene TRBJ1-1; the D gene is possibly TRBD1 (5 bases). The CDR3 spans 13 residues. CDR1 and CDR2 (germline): MNHEY, SVGAGI. V lost 6 bases, J lost 1 base, and 9 bases lay in between. CDR3 residues: CASRDTGNTEAFF. CDR3 in DNA: TGTGCCAGCAGAGATACAGGGAACACTGAAGCTTTCTTT.

The chain recombines TRBV18 with TRBJ1-4, with 11 bases fitting TRBD1. Germline CDR1 is KGHSH and CDR2 is LQKENI. This CDR3 is 16 amino acids long. Germline trimming cut 2 bases from V and 2 bases from J; bases unmatched to any gene: 1. This CDR3 is CASSPGQGATNEKLFF. Here the CDR3 DNA reads TGTGCCAGCTCACCAGGACAGGGGGCTACTAATGAAAAACTGTTTTTT.

V gene TRBV19 combines with J gene TRBJ2-2; D is unresolved. Looked up from germline, CDR1 is LNHDA and CDR2 is SQIVND (reference sequence). The CDR3 is 12 amino acids. Trimming removed 3 bases from V and 4 bases from J, with 3 bases in between. Here the CDR3 reads CASSMRTGELFF. CDR3 DNA: TGTGCCAGTAGTATGCGCACCGGGGAGCTGTTTTTT. Full variable domain (rest looked up from reference TRBV19 and TRBJ2-2): DGGITQSPKYLFRKEGQNVTLSCEQNLNHDAMYWYRQDPGQGLRLIYYSQIVNDFQKGDIAEGYSVSREKKESFPLTVTSAQKNPTAFYLCASSMRTGELFFGEGSRLTVL.

This sequence joins TRBV6-5 and TRBJ2-2; TRBD2 matches at 10 bases. The junction had 4 bases not matched to a gene; V was cut back by 9 bases and J by 6 bases. Germline CDR1 MNHEY, CDR2 SVGAGI. The length of the CDR3 is 13 residues. The CDR3 is CASGSGRPGELFF. In DNA form, the CDR3 reads TGTGCCAGTGGTAGCGGGAGGCCCGGGGAGCTGTTTTTT.

The chain links TRBV30 to TRBJ2-3; weak D call: TRBD2 (5 bases). The CDR3 consists of 11 residues. Germline-derived CDR1 and CDR2 are GTSNPN and SVGIG (reference sequence). Trimming removed 8 bases at V and 4 bases at J, with 10 bases between. CDR3 coding DNA: TGTGCCCGGCGGGTAGCAGATACGCAGTATTTT. Translating gives CARRVADTQYF.

The V and J genes are TRBV15 and TRBJ1-2; a weak D match, TRBD1 (5 bases). The CDR3 length is 16 residues. Deletions cut 0 bases from V and 8 bases from J, with 19 bases between. Germline assignment: CDR1 LNHNV and CDR2 YYDKDF (reference sequence). CDR3 nucleotides: TGTGCCACCAGCAGAGATTCGGCAGGGCGGGCGGGGGGCTACACCTTC. Its protein product is CATSRDSAGRAGGYTF.

This clone was detected only a few times. This sequence joins TRBV5-1 and TRBJ1-2, with D possibly TRBD1 on 5 matching bases. Germline CDR1 SGHRS, CDR2 YFSETQ. V lost 4 bases and J 4 bases, leaving 11 bases between the germline ends. The CDR3 is made up of 13 amino acids. CDR3 DNA: TGCGCCAGCAGCCCCAGGGATTCCTATGGCTACACCTTC. Residues: CASSPRDSYGYTF. The whole variable domain, filled in from reference TRBV5-1 and TRBJ1-2, reads KAGVTQTPRYLIKTRGQQVTLSCSPISGHRSVSWYQQTPGQGLQFLFEYFSETQRNKGNFPGRFSGRQFSNSRSEMNVSTLELGDSALYLCASSPRDSYGYTFGSGTRLTVV.